Reported below is one T cell receptor beta chain. Assay: immunoSEQ multiplex PCR; the TCRdb copy retains only in-frame clones and omits some. The sample carries about 79,000 clones, around 92% recorded once. CDR3 size: 15 residues. Germline loops: CDR1 SGHRS, CDR2 YFSETQ. With 1 base removed from V and 0 bases from J, the gap between germline ends came to 8 bases. The sample originates from a study of OX40 agonist ivuxolimab in advanced cancers. The source material was CD4+ or CD8+ T cells sorted from blood, sampled in a trial of the OX40 agonist ivuxolimab. The rearrangement uses TRBV5-1 and TRBJ2-1, with D uncertain. This clonotype was obtained from an adult with an advanced solid tumor such as melanoma, head and neck, liver or kidney cancer. The CDR3 sequence is CASSLMVSSYNEQFF. The CDR3 DNA reads TGCGCCAGCAGCTTGATGGTTAGCTCCTACAATGAGCAGTTCTTC.